Many counts were recorded for the clone carrying this T cell receptor beta chain. Germline trimming cut 3 bases from V and 2 bases from J; bases unmatched to any gene: 10. CDR1 is SGHTA and CDR2 is FQGNSA in the germline V gene. The CDR3 loop spans 18 amino acids. The time point: patch test 2, 6 weeks after DPC sensitization. Treatment specified: therapeutic diphenylcyclopropenone sensitization with weekly scalp DPC. This sample was included in a study of human T cells and chemical hapten exposure. Each CDR3 protein is one row after TCRdb ran MiXCR on the RACE reads. This sample yields about 380,000 distinct CDR3 sequences, of which about 6.3% are seen a single time; around 5.6% belongs to the top ten.

The specimen comprised whole blood, sampled in connection with sensitization to the hapten diphenylcyclopropenone (DPC). This chain links TRBV7-2 with TRBJ2-2; 9 bases map to TRBD2. The TCR originated in a woman under 30 with alopecia areata. Some clones in this sample may be carry-over from other donors' samples. CDR3 residues: CASSFTLERGVNTGELFF. CDR3 coding DNA: TGTGCCAGCAGCTTCACCTTAGAGCGGGGGGTCAACACCGGGGAGCTGTTTTTT.